The 4 T cell receptor beta chains given below trace back to one sample, sequenced in a study of cytomegalovirus exposure and HLA in healthy donors (dated by TCRdb to between 2016 and 2019). The library was prepared using the immunoSEQ multiplex PCR assay. The immuneACCESS repertoire file appears here via TCRdb, limited to in-frame rearrangements. These files lack a portion of the clones; in checked studies, under half of the deficit traces to unresolved V genes, and the cause of the others is not known. This sample has 250,000 to 350,000 clones in its table, and roughly 90% of those were observed once. Jointly, the top ten make up approximately 0.95% of the sample. Specimen: PBMCs. These receptor sequences come from a woman between 18 and 29 years old in good health and CMV-seronegative.

This clone occurred once. The CDR3 here is CASSPDSFKNIQYF. The DNA of the CDR3 is TGTGCCAGCAGTCCTGACAGTTTCAAAAACATTCAGTACTTC. The chain combines TRBV27 with TRBJ2-4; a weak D match, TRBD1 (5 bases). V gave up 5 bases and J gave up 3 bases, with 11 bases separating them. Germline V gene sequence: CDR1 MNHEY, CDR2 SMNVEV (reference sequence). The CDR3 spans 14 residues.

V and J are TRBV18 and TRBJ2-2, with TRBD2 as a possible D gene (6 bases). The CDR3 runs 15 residues. CDR1 and CDR2 (germline): KGHSH, LQKENI. Trimming removed 0 bases from V and 3 bases from J, with 8 bases in between. The CDR3 loop is CASSPPTRYTGELFF. The DNA for the CDR3 is TGTGCCAGCTCACCACCGACTAGATACACCGGGGAGCTGTTTTTT.

The chain is built from TRBV5-1 and TRBJ1-1, with D hard to call. The CDR3 is made up of 16 amino acids. Germline V CDR1 and CDR2: SGHRS, YFSETQ. V was trimmed by 3 bases and J by 0 bases, leaving 15 bases between them. The CDR3 loop is CASSSRTPQMNTEAFF. CDR3 nucleotides: TGCGCCAGCAGCTCCCGCACCCCACAGATGAACACTGAAGCTTTCTTT. Complete variable domain (other parts from reference TRBV5-1 and TRBJ1-1): KAGVTQTPRYLIKTRGQQVTLSCSPISGHRSVSWYQQTPGQGLQFLFEYFSETQRNKGNFPGRFSGRQFSNSRSEMNVSTLELGDSALYLCASSSRTPQMNTEAFFGQGTRLTVV.

The chain recombines TRBV28 with TRBJ1-4, with TRBD1 matching over 10 bases. The CDR3 loop spans 14 amino acids. With V trimmed by 8 bases and J by 7 bases, 7 bases remained unmatched. From germline, CDR1 is MDHEN and CDR2 SYDVKM. In nucleotides, the CDR3 is TGTGCCAGCGGCAGGGACAGGGGCGGTGAAAAACTGTTTTTT. It translates to CASGRDRGGEKLFF.